This TCR beta chain was sequenced in a study of blood T cell repertoires in COVID-19. About the study: Collection of acute and convalescent COVID-19 samples took place in the United States, Italy and Spain. Sample material is recorded as cDNA or gDNA derived from T cells, B-cell-depleted T cells, or PBMCs.

As processed by the authors: Reference gene primers were amplified, and this amplification served to estimate nucleated cell counts. Measured with immunoSEQ multiplex PCR; TCRdb has only the in-frame clones, and not every one. That table furnishes V, J and clone size, whereas the DNA furnished D and trimming. The sample gives 85,000 to 120,000 clones, more than 85% of which show up once; 4.2% is in the top ten. CDR1 KGHSH and CDR2 LQKENI come from the germline V gene. CDR3 length: 15 residues. Trimming stripped 2 bases from V and 6 bases from J, with 13 bases between. Material: peripheral blood. The chain combines TRBV18 with TRBJ1-4; D is perhaps TRBD1 (6 bases). This clonotype was sampled from a young man with acute or convalescent COVID-19. CDR3 sequence: CASSPATGPDEKLFF. CDR3 in DNA: TGTGCCAGCTCACCAGCGACAGGCCCTGATGAAAAACTGTTTTTT.